This T cell receptor beta chain is drawn from a study of T cell responses to AZD1222 COVID-19 vaccine. Only in-frame clones appear in the TCRdb table, and some are missing; sequencing was by immunoSEQ multiplex PCR. The sample has tens of thousands of clones; about nine tenths are singletons. The CDR3 is 12 amino acids. V was shortened by 7 bases and J by 5 bases, with 10 bases between the two germline ends. Germline lookup yields CDR1 MDHEN and CDR2 SYDVKM. The chain uses TRBV28 and TRBJ2-3; D is unresolved. The receptor comes from an adult in good health. The material sequenced was peripheral blood, taken on day 0 of AZD1222 vaccination. CDR3 DNA sequence: TGTGCCAGCACCCCGAAGGGAGATACGCAGTATTTT. Encoded protein: CASTPKGDTQYF.